This TCR beta chain was observed in a study of T-cell memory formation after mild COVID-19. Whole-study results and caveats: Clones contracting day 15 to 85 were balanced CD4/CD8; later expanders leaned CD4+.

TCRdb processed the 5' RACE reads anew with MiXCR; each CDR3 protein has one entry. The sample includes 68,000 or so distinct CDR3 sequences, 16% of them seen just once. The germline V gene encodes CDR1 SEHNR and CDR2 FQNEAQ (reference sequence). The V segment lost 3 bases and the J segment 3 bases; nucleotides outside the gene matches: 4. The length of the CDR3 is 15 residues. Notes on this clonotype: Its specificity is unknown.

Sequenced: PBMCs or a T cell subset sorted from them (not recorded which). The TCR was taken from an adult woman who had mild COVID-19 (a few samples of this study predate the infection). Cell type and time point are not known. The V call is TRBV7-9, the J call TRBJ2-2; 7 nucleotides match TRBD1. The CDR3 protein is CASSLTGLDTGELFF. The CDR3 DNA reads as TGTGCCAGCAGCTTGACAGGGTTGGACACCGGGGAGCTGTTTTTT.